Following are 26 T cell receptor beta chains from one sample sequenced in a study of T cell responses to AZD1222 COVID-19 vaccine. Data came from immunoSEQ multiplex PCR; TCRdb stores just in-frame clones and leaves some out. The sample gives around 200,000 clones, 90% to 95% of which show up once; roughly 1.7% is in the top ten. The sequences come from peripheral blood, collected 28 days after the second AZD1222 dose. These TCRs come from an adult who received the AZD1222 COVID-19 vaccine.

The V and J genes are TRBV19 and TRBJ1-2, with 8 positions matching TRBD1. Germline loops: CDR1 LNHDA, CDR2 SQIVND (reference sequence). V dropped 4 bases and J dropped 5; count of bases not matched to a gene: 9. The CDR3 runs 15 residues. For the CDR3, the DNA is TGTGCCAGTAGTACCCCCGCAGGGGGCGGATATGGCTACACCTTC. Translating gives CASSTPAGGGYGYTF. The whole variable domain, remainder taken from reference TRBV19 and TRBJ1-2, is DGGITQSPKYLFRKEGQNVTLSCEQNLNHDAMYWYRQDPGQGLRLIYYSQIVNDFQKGDIAEGYSVSREKKESFPLTVTSAQKNPTAFYLCASSTPAGGGYGYTFGSGTRLTVV.

V and J are TRBV9 and TRBJ1-1; D is possibly TRBD1 (5 bases). CDR1 SGDLS and CDR2 YYNGEE come from the germline V gene. V was trimmed by 0 bases and J by 5 bases, leaving 11 bases between them. This CDR3 spans 14 amino acids. Here the CDR3 DNA reads TGTGCCAGCAGCGTAGTTCGGCGGGGGACTGAAGCTTTCTTT. Translating it yields CASSVVRRGTEAFF.

Comments on this clone: Other DNA sequences in the same sample also yield this CDR3. The rearrangement joins TRBV19 to TRBJ1-1; no clear D. Trimming stripped 1 base from V and 2 bases from J, with 8 bases between. The germline gives CDR1 LNHDA, CDR2 SQIVND (reference sequence). This CDR3 has 14 amino acids. CDR3 sequence (DNA): TGTGCCAGTAGTATAGGACGAGGCAACACTGAAGCTTTCTTT. Protein: CASSIGRGNTEAFF.

This clone occurred once. The J gene is TRBJ2-7, the V gene TRBV19; D possibly corresponds to TRBD2 (6 bases). CDR1 is LNHDA and CDR2 is SQIVND in the germline V gene (reference sequence). CDR3 length equals 13 residues. Trimming took 3 bases from V and 7 from J, leaving 13 bases between them. The DNA of the CDR3 is TGTGCCAGTAGTATGATTTCTGCGGGGGAGCAGTACTTC. It translates to CASSMISAGEQYF.

This clone was recorded only once. The chain couples TRBV27 to TRBJ2-1; 11 nucleotides match TRBD1. The V gene's germline CDR1 is MNHEY and CDR2 SMNVEV (reference sequence). V dropped 8 bases and J dropped 6; count of bases not matched to a gene: 9. The CDR3 consists of 15 residues. The CDR3 coding sequence is TGTGCCAGCCACTCAATTGGGACAGGGGGCAATGAGCAGTTCTTC. Its translation is CASHSIGTGGNEQFF.

This rearrangement joins TRBV28 to TRBJ2-1; perhaps D is TRBD1 or TRBD2 (6 bases each). Trimming stripped 11 bases from V and 0 bases from J, with 17 bases between. There are 15 residues in the CDR3. Germline CDR1 reads MDHEN; CDR2 reads SYDVKM. CDR3 protein: CASIGGGSSYNEQFF. The CDR3 nucleotides read TGTGCCTCAATCGGGGGCGGAAGCTCCTACAATGAGCAGTTCTTC.

The rearrangement links TRBV21-1 to TRBJ2-1; whether TRBD2, the table's D call, matches the DNA was not checked. TRBV21-1 is given as a pseudogene. This CDR3 contains 16 residues. CDR3 in DNA: TGTGCCAGCAGCGTGACAACTAGCGGGAGACCCAATGAGCAGTTCTTC. Translated, it gives CASSVTTSGRPNEQFF.

In the case of this clone: Additional DNA sequences in this sample encode the identical CDR3. The rearrangement joins TRBV18 to TRBJ2-3, with unresolved D. Germline V CDR1 and CDR2: KGHSH, LQKENI. The CDR3 contains 13 residues. V dropped 2 bases and J dropped 6 bases, with 9 bases sitting between them. CDR3 protein: CASSPSGTDTQYF. The CDR3 region has the DNA TGTGCCAGCTCACCATCCGGAACCGATACGCAGTATTTT.

The gene calls are TRBV7-2 and TRBJ1-4, with 7 positions matching TRBD1. The V gene end was trimmed by 5 bases and the J gene end by 3 bases; junction bases not matched to a gene: 6. CDR1 is SGHTA and CDR2 is FQGNSA in the germline V gene. The CDR3 spans 15 residues. The CDR3 here is CASSPGDSSNEKLFF. DNA for the CDR3: TGTGCCAGCAGCCCCGGGGACAGCTCTAATGAAAAACTGTTTTTT.

V is TRBV7-3 and J is TRBJ2-1; D might be TRBD1 (6 bases). The CDR3 is 17 residues long. The ends were cut back, 1 base at V and 5 bases at J, with 18 bases in the middle. The germline CDR1 and CDR2 sequences are SGHTA and FQGTGA. Here the CDR3 DNA reads TGTGCCAGCAGCTTAAACATGTGGGGACATACCGACAATGAGCAGTTCTTC. It is translated as CASSLNMWGHTDNEQFF.

The CDR3, as DNA: TGTGCCAGCAGTGACGGGACTGACTCTAACTATGGCTACACCTTC. As protein: CASSDGTDSNYGYTF. The gene calls are TRBV6-4 and TRBJ1-2; a possible D gene is TRBD1 (5 bases). Germline V gene data show CDR1 as MRHNA and CDR2 as SNTAGT. The V and J ends lost 2 bases and 0 bases respectively, with 10 bases between them. CDR3 length: 15 residues.

The rearrangement links TRBV5-1 to TRBJ1-2, with D possibly matching TRBD1 (6 bases). There are 13 residues in the CDR3. Per germline, CDR1 SGHRS and CDR2 YFSETQ. The V end lost 4 bases, the J end lost 6 bases, and 13 bases lay between the germline ends. The CDR3 bases are TGCGCCAGCAGCCCGGGGGGGGGCGATGGCTACACCTTC. This translates into CASSPGGGDGYTF.

The CDR3 here is CASSQTWRRDTRGRQDTQYF. DNA for the CDR3: TGTGCCAGCAGCCAGACTTGGAGGCGAGACACGAGGGGCCGTCAAGATACGCAGTATTTT. The genes are TRBV3-1 (or the pseudogene TRBV3-2) and TRBJ2-3; D possibly uses TRBD1 or TRBD2 (5 bases each). The V end was cut by 3 bases, the J end by 5 bases, with 30 bases between. This CDR3 is built from 20 residues. CDR1 and CDR2 (germline): LGHDT, YNNKEL (reference sequence).

The CDR3 bases are TGTGCCAGCAGCGTACCGGGACACACCTACGAGCAGTACTTC. Translation: CASSVPGHTYEQYF. The chain recombines TRBV5-6 with TRBJ2-7; maybe TRBD1 (6 bases). V was cut by 4 bases and J by 2 bases, with 13 bases left in between. From germline, CDR1 is SGHDT and CDR2 YYEEEE. The CDR3 totals 14 residues. Using reference TRBV5-6 and TRBJ2-7 for the parts outside the CDR3, the full variable domain is DAGVTQSPTHLIKTRGQQVTLRCSPKSGHDTVSWYQQALGQGPQFIFQYYEEEERQRGNFPDRFSGHQFPNYSSELNVNALLLGDSALYLCASSVPGHTYEQYFGPGTRLTVT.

The chain combines TRBV3-1 (or the pseudogene TRBV3-2) with TRBJ2-7; 7 bases agree with TRBD1. With 5 bases clipped from V and 0 bases from J, the junction kept 4 bases outside the gene matches. Per the germline V gene, CDR1 is LGHDT and CDR2 is YNNKEL (reference sequence). The CDR3 is made up of 14 amino acids. This CDR3 is CASSYRTGSYEQYF. CDR3 nucleotides: TGTGCCAGCAGCTACCGGACAGGCTCCTACGAGCAGTACTTC.

V usage is TRBV6-4 and J usage is TRBJ1-2; D might be TRBD1 (5 bases). Trimming cost V 4 bases and J 7 bases, with 19 bases left between them. The CDR3 totals 15 residues. Germline lookup yields CDR1 MRHNA and CDR2 SNTAGT. The CDR3 here is CASSASTGLVSGYTF. The CDR3, as DNA: TGTGCCAGCAGTGCATCAACAGGTCTCGTTAGTGGCTACACCTTC.

The gene calls are TRBV7-3 and TRBJ2-2, with 8 nucleotides matching TRBD1. The CDR3 extends over 14 amino acids. Unmatched junction bases numbered 3, after V lost 7 bases and J lost 2 bases. Germline assignment: CDR1 SGHTA and CDR2 FQGTGA. This CDR3 reads CASNRGSNTGELFF. DNA for the CDR3: TGTGCCAGCAACAGGGGGAGTAACACCGGGGAGCTGTTTTTT.

V and J are TRBV5-1 and TRBJ1-1; 11 nucleotides agree with TRBD1. There are 16 residues in the CDR3. CDR1 and CDR2 from the germline V gene are SGHRS and YFSETQ. V gave up 0 bases and J gave up 7 bases; unmatched junction bases: 8. As DNA, the CDR3 is TGCGCCAGCAGCTTGGCCGTCGGGACAGGGGGTATTGAAGCTTTCTTT. It encodes CASSLAVGTGGIEAFF.

This chain connects TRBV5-1 to TRBJ2-3; perhaps TRBD2 as D (7 bases). V lost 1 base and J lost 4, with 16 bases in between. This CDR3 contains 16 residues. Germline CDR1 SGHRS, CDR2 YFSETQ. CDR3 bases: TGCGCCAGCAGCTTGTGGCTAGCGGAGGGGGCAGATACGCAGTATTTT. This sequence encodes CASSLWLAEGADTQYF.

V and J are TRBV5-1 and TRBJ2-6; 7 nucleotides match TRBD1. With 1 base clipped from V and 7 bases from J, the junction kept 17 bases outside the gene matches. This CDR3 has 19 amino acids. Germline values: CDR1 SGHRS, CDR2 YFSETQ. The CDR3, as DNA: TGCGCCAGCAGCTTGCTAGACAGGGCTGGAAGTCGAGGTGCCAACGTCCTGACTTTC. It translates to CASSLLDRAGSRGANVLTF. The variable domain in full, with the rest retrieved from reference TRBV5-1 and TRBJ2-6, is KAGVTQTPRYLIKTRGQQVTLSCSPISGHRSVSWYQQTPGQGLQFLFEYFSETQRNKGNFPGRFSGRQFSNSRSEMNVSTLELGDSALYLCASSLLDRAGSRGANVLTFGAGSRLTVL.

The genes are TRBV27 and TRBJ2-1, with D perhaps TRBD2 (6 bases). The length of the CDR3 is 13 residues. V lost 1 base, J lost 7 bases, and 8 bases lay in between. Germline V gives CDR1 MNHEY, CDR2 SMNVEV (reference sequence). CDR3 loop: CASSLLGGNEQFF. Written as DNA, the CDR3 is TGTGCCAGCAGTTTATTGGGGGGAAATGAGCAGTTCTTC.

CDR3 coding DNA: TGTGCCATCCGGGACTCGTACACCGGGGAGCTGTTTTTT. Amino acid sequence: CAIRDSYTGELFF. This sequence joins TRBV12-3 or TRBV12-4 and TRBJ2-2; tentative D call: TRBD2 (6 bases). The CDR3 totals 13 residues. V lost 10 bases and J lost 3, with 12 bases in between.

The J gene is TRBJ1-6, the V gene TRBV19, with 7 nucleotides matching TRBD1. CDR1 and CDR2 (germline): LNHDA, SQIVND (reference sequence). With 6 bases clipped from V and 6 bases from J, the junction kept 8 bases outside the gene matches. The CDR3 covers 15 residues. CDR3 loop: CASSPRDSVNSPLHF. In DNA form, the CDR3 reads TGTGCCAGTAGCCCCCGGGACAGCGTTAATTCACCCCTCCACTTT.

The V and J genes are TRBV11-1 and TRBJ2-1; 7 bases fit TRBD2. CDR3 length equals 16 residues. Germline CDR1 is SGHAT and CDR2 is FQDESV (reference sequence). Unmatched junction bases numbered 8, after V lost 2 bases and J lost 4 bases. The CDR3 DNA reads TGTGCCAGCAGCTTACTAGCGGAGAAAGCTTACAATGAGCAGTTCTTC. This gives the protein CASSLLAEKAYNEQFF.

The chain combines TRBV25-1 with TRBJ1-1; D call uncertain. There are 18 residues in the CDR3. V was pared by 7 bases and J by 5 bases, with 29 bases between. Per germline, CDR1 MGHDK and CDR2 SYGVNS. CDR3 sequence: CASTPSPLRERRGTEAFF. CDR3 sequence (DNA): TGTGCCAGCACTCCGAGCCCTCTCCGGGAGAGGCGAGGGACTGAAGCTTTCTTT.

This clone appeared once. The J gene is TRBJ2-7, the V gene TRBV5-1; 8 positions match TRBD2. This CDR3 contains 15 residues. Germline V gives CDR1 SGHRS, CDR2 YFSETQ. V gave up 0 bases and J gave up 2 bases; unmatched junction bases: 4. CDR3 region: CASSLDGTSAYEQYF. The CDR3, as DNA: TGCGCCAGCAGCTTGGATGGGACTAGTGCCTACGAGCAGTACTTC.